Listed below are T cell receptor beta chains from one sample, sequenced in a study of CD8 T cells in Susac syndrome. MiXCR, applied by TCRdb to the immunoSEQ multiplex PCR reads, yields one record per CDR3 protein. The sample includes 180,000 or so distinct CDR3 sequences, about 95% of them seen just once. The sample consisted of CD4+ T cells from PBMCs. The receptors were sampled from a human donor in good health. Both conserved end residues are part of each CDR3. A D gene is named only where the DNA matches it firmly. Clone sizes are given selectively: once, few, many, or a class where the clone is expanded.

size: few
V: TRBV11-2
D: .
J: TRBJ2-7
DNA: TGTGCCAGCAGCTTAGCGCAGGGAGCCGAGCAGTACTTC
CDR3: CASSLAQGAEQYF

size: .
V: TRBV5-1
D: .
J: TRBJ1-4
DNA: TGCGCCAGCAGCTTCTTGGGACGGTACGAAAAACTGTTTTTT
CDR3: CASSFLGRYEKLFF

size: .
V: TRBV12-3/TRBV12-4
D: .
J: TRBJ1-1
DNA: TGTGCCAGCATTCAACGGCGAATGAACACTGAAGCTTTCTTT
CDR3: CASIQRRMNTEAFF

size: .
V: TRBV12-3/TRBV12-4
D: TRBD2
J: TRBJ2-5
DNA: TGTGCCAGCAGTATCCTGACTAGCGAAGAGACCCAGTACTTC
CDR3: CASSILTSEETQYF

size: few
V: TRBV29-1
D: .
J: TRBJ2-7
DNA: TGCAGCGCCACAGGGCTCTCCTACGAGCAGTACTTC
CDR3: CSATGLSYEQYF

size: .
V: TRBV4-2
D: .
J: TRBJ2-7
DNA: TGTGCCAGCAGCTTTCGAGACAGTCCCTACGAGCAGTACTTC
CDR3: CASSFRDSPYEQYF

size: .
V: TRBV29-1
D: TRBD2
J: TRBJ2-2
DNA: TGCAGCGTACGGACTAGCGGTGCTTACACCGGGGAGCTGTTTTTT
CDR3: CSVRTSGAYTGELFF

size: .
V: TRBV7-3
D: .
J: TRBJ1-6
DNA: TGTGCCAGCAACGGGGGGCACTCCTATAATTCACCCCTCCACTTT
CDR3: CASNGGHSYNSPLHF

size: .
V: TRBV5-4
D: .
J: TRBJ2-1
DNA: TGTGCCAGCTGGCTAGGAGGCTACAATGAGCAGTTCTTC
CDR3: CASWLGGYNEQFF

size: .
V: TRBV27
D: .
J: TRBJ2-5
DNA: TGTGCCAGCAGACTAGGTACTAGTGGTTTAGAGACCCAGTACTTC
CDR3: CASRLGTSGLETQYF

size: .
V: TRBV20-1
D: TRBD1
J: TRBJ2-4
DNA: TGCAGTGCCAAGCAGGGGGACATTCAGTACTTC
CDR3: CSAKQGDIQYF

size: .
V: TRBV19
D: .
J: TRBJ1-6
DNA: TGTGCCAGTACGAGGCAGGCGGCGTCACCCCTCCACTTT
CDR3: CASTRQAASPLHF

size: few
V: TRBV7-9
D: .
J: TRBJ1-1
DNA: TGTGCCAGCAGCTTACAGCTGAACACTGAAGCTTTCTTT
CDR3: CASSLQLNTEAFF

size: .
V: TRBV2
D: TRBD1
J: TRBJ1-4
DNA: TGTGCCAGCAGTTTGACAGGGCGTGATGAAAAACTGTTTTTT
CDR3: CASSLTGRDEKLFF

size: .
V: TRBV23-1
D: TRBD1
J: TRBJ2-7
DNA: TGCGCCAGCAGTCTGGGGACAGCTCCGGCCTACGAGCAGTACTTC
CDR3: CASSLGTAPAYEQYF

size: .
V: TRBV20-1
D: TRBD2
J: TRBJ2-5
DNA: TGCAGTGCTCAGCGGGGGGGCGATGAGACCCAGTACTTC
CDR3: CSAQRGGDETQYF

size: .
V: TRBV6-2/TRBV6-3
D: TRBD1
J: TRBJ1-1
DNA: TGTGCCAGCAGTTACCTCGGGACAGGGGGAGAAGATGCTTTCTTT
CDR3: CASSYLGTGGEDAFF

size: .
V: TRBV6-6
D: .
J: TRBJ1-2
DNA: TGTGCCAGCCAGGTCCAGCAGTATGGCTACACCTTC
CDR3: CASQVQQYGYTF

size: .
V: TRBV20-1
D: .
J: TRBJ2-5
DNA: TGCAGTGCTAGAGATCCCAGGGTCACAGGAGAGACCCAGTACTTC
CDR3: CSARDPRVTGETQYF

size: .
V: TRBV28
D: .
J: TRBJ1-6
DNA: TGTGCCAGCAGTTTAAGTCAGACAGCTAATTCACCCCTCCACTTT
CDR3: CASSLSQTANSPLHF

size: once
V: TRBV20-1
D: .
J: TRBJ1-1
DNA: TGCAGTGCTAGCGGACAGCTTAACACTGAAGCTTTCTTT
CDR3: CSASGQLNTEAFF

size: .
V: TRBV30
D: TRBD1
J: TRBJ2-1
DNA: TGTGCCTGGAATACAGGGGGAGAGCAGTTCTTC
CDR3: CAWNTGGEQFF

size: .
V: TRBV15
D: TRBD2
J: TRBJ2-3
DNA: TGTGCCACCAGCAGAGATCCCATAGCGGGGGCCGGAGATACGCAGTATTTT
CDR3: CATSRDPIAGAGDTQYF

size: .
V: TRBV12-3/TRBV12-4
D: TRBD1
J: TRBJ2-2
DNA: TGTGCCAGCGGACACCGGGACAGGGCGGGTGGCGGGGAGCTGTTTTTT
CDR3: CASGHRDRAGGGELFF

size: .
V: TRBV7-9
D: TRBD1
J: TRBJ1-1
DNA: TGTGCCAGCAGGGGACAGGGGAGCACTGAAGCTTTCTTT
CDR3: CASRGQGSTEAFF

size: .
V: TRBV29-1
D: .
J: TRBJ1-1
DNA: TGCAGCGTTTCAGGGAGGGACACTGAAGCTTTCTTT
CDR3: CSVSGRDTEAFF

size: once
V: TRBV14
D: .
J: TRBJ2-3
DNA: TGTGCCAGCAGCCAAGACCGGCTCGTAGGCACAGATACGCAGTATTTT
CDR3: CASSQDRLVGTDTQYF

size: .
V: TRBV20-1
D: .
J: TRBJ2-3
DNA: TGCAGTGCTCCCCTAGGGGGGTCTAGCACAGATACGCAGTATTTT
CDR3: CSAPLGGSSTDTQYF

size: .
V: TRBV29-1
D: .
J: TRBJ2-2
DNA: TGCAGCGGAAAAACAGGGTCCACCGGGGAGCTGTTTTTT
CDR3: CSGKTGSTGELFF

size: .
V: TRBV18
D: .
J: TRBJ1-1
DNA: TGTGCCAGCTCATGGGGATCTGACACTGAAGCTTTCTTT
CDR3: CASSWGSDTEAFF

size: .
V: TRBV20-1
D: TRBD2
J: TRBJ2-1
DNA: TGCAGTGCTAGAGATTTCCCCCAGCGGGGGCCCTACAATGAGCAGTTCTTC
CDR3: CSARDFPQRGPYNEQFF

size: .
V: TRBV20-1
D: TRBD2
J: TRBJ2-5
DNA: TGCAGTGCTGGCCTCCAGCGGGGTCAAGAGACCCAGTACTTC
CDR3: CSAGLQRGQETQYF

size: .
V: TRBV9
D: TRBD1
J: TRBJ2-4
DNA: TGTGCCAGCAGCGCCGGGACAGGGGGCGCTTCCGGCATTCAGTACTTC
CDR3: CASSAGTGGASGIQYF

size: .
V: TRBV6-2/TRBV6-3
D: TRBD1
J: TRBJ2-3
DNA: TGTGCCAGCGCAGACAGGGGTGACACGCAGTATTTT
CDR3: CASADRGDTQYF

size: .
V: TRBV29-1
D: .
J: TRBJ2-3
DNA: TGCAGCACCCGATCCGGGGCTGGGGCAGATACGCAGTATTTT
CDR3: CSTRSGAGADTQYF

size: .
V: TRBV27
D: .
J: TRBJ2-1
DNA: TGTGCCAGCTCCTGGAAACCCCACAATGAGCAGTTCTTC
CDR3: CASSWKPHNEQFF

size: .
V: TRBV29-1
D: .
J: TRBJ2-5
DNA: TGCAGCGTTGAATCTGACATTCAGCCGGAGACCCAGTACTTC
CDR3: CSVESDIQPETQYF

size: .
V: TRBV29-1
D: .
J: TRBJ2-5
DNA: TGCAGCGTTGCGGAGGGGGGAGGAGAGACCCAGTACTTC
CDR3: CSVAEGGGETQYF

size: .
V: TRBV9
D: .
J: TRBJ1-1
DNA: TGTGCCAGCAAAACGGCGGCTGAAGCTTTCTTT
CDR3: CASKTAAEAFF

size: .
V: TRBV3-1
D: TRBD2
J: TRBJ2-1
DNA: TGTGCCAGCAGCCATAAAATATTGTCTAGCGGGGGGTACAATGAGCAGTTCTTC
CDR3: CASSHKILSSGGYNEQFF

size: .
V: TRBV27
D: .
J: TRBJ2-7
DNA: TGTGCCAGCGGTCAAGTCCCCCCCTACGAGCAGTACTTC
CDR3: CASGQVPPYEQYF

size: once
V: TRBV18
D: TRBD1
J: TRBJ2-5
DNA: TGTGCCAGCTCCCACGGACAGGGTGGAGAGACCCAGTACTTC
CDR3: CASSHGQGGETQYF

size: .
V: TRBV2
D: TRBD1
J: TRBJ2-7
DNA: TGTGCCAGCAGTGGACGACAGGGGGTCAACGAGCAGTACTTC
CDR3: CASSGRQGVNEQYF

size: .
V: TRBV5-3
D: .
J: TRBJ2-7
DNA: TGTGCCAGAAGCTCCGGACACGAGCAGTACTTC
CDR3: CARSSGHEQYF

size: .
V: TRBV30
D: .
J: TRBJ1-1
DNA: TGTGCCTGGAGTGTAGGGCCCCTAGGCATCACTGAAGCTTTCTTT
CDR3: CAWSVGPLGITEAFF

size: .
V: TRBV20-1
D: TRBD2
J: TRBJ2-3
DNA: TGCAGTGCCTCCTGGGGGAGGGCAGATACGCAGTATTTT
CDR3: CSASWGRADTQYF